The rows below give T cell receptor beta chains drawn from one sample of a study of human T cells and chemical hapten exposure. From the RACE reads, TCRdb called clonotypes with MiXCR, one entry per CDR3 protein. The sample holds some 350,000 distinct CDR3 sequences, about 6.9% seen once. Sequencing was performed on whole blood, taken in connection with sensitization to the hapten diphenylcyclopropenone (DPC). The receptors were gathered from a young woman with alopecia areata. Some clones in this sample may be carry-over from other donors' samples. CDR3s include the opening cysteine and the closing phenylalanine or tryptophan. D genes are given only for firm matches. The size of a clone is reported for some rows only, either as once, few or many, or as a class for expanded clones.

V: TRBV28
D: TRBD1
length: 11
size: many
J: TRBJ2-1
CDR3: CATDRDNEQFF
DNA: TGTGCCACGGACAGGGACAATGAGCAGTTCTTC

V: TRBV7-2
D: .
length: 17
size: few
J: TRBJ1-5
CDR3: CASSLEGHSYSNQPQHF
DNA: TGTGCCAGCAGCTTAGAGGGCCACTCCTATAGCAATCAGCCCCAGCATTTT

V: TRBV20-1
D: TRBD2
length: 13
size: .
J: TRBJ2-1
CDR3: CSVGTSGVNEQFF
DNA: TGCAGTGTCGGGACTAGCGGGGTGAATGAGCAGTTCTTC

V: TRBV12-3/TRBV12-4
D: .
length: 15
size: .
J: TRBJ1-3
CDR3: CASRTGQSPGNTIYF
DNA: TGTGCCAGCAGAACCGGACAGTCCCCTGGAAACACCATATATTTT

V: TRBV15
D: TRBD1
length: 15
size: .
J: TRBJ1-2
CDR3: CATSRERGQGYGYTF
DNA: TGTGCCACCAGCAGAGAGAGGGGGCAAGGCTATGGCTACACCTTC

V: TRBV2
D: .
length: 14
size: .
J: TRBJ2-7
CDR3: CASSGGGGPYEQYF
DNA: TGTGCCAGCAGCGGAGGTGGAGGGCCCTACGAGCAGTACTTC

V: TRBV11-2
D: TRBD2
length: 16
size: many
J: TRBJ2-7
CDR3: CASRPALGLAGDQQYF
DNA: TGTGCCAGCAGACCCGCCTTGGGACTAGCGGGGGATCAGCAGTACTTC

V: TRBV7-3
D: .
length: 16
size: .
J: TRBJ2-2
CDR3: CASSLERRMGTGELFF
DNA: TGTGCCAGCAGCTTAGAGCGGCGTATGGGCACCGGGGAGCTGTTTTTT

V: TRBV18
D: .
length: 11
size: .
J: TRBJ2-1
CDR3: CASSPEDEQFF
DNA: TGTGCCAGCTCACCCGAGGATGAGCAGTTCTTC

V: TRBV6-5
D: TRBD1
length: 14
size: many
J: TRBJ1-1
CDR3: CASSYFSGGTEAFF
DNA: TGTGCCAGCAGTTACTTCTCAGGGGGCACTGAAGCTTTCTTT

V: TRBV12-3/TRBV12-4
D: TRBD2
length: 13
size: many
J: TRBJ2-5
CDR3: CASSLSGEETQYF
DNA: TGTGCCAGCAGCCTTAGCGGGGAAGAGACCCAGTACTTC

V: TRBV20-1
D: .
length: 8
size: .
J: TRBJ2-7
CDR3: CSAYEQYF
DNA: TGCAGTGCGTACGAGCAGTACTTC

V: TRBV2
D: .
length: 15
size: many
J: TRBJ1-4
CDR3: CASSETTNLNEKLFF
DNA: TGTGCCAGCAGTGAGACGACAAACCTTAATGAAAAACTGTTTTTT

V: TRBV29-1
D: .
length: 13
size: many
J: TRBJ1-1
CDR3: CSVGIGAATEAFF
DNA: TGCAGCGTTGGAATCGGGGCGGCGACTGAAGCTTTCTTT

V: TRBV27
D: TRBD1
length: 16
size: many
J: TRBJ1-4
CDR3: CASSSRDRGRTEKLFF
DNA: TGTGCCAGCAGTTCCCGGGACAGGGGGAGGACTGAAAAACTGTTTTTT

V: TRBV4-2
D: TRBD2
length: 16
size: few
J: TRBJ2-3
CDR3: CASSQASSGGADTQYF
DNA: TGTGCCAGCAGCCAAGCCTCCAGCGGGGGGGCCGATACGCAGTATTTT

V: TRBV6-4
D: .
length: 12
size: .
J: TRBJ1-1
CDR3: CASSDEGGEAFF
DNA: TGTGCCAGCAGTGATGAGGGTGGGGAAGCTTTCTTT

V: TRBV29-1
D: .
length: 12
size: many
J: TRBJ2-7
CDR3: CSVVKQTYEQYF
DNA: TGCAGCGTTGTGAAGCAGACCTACGAGCAGTACTTC

V: TRBV10-3
D: TRBD2
length: 16
size: many
J: TRBJ2-7
CDR3: CAITQEGTSGPYEQYF
DNA: TGTGCCATCACCCAAGAAGGGACTAGCGGCCCCTACGAGCAGTACTTC

V: TRBV6-2/TRBV6-3
D: .
length: 13
size: few
J: TRBJ1-2
CDR3: CASTHRATYGYTF
DNA: TGTGCCAGCACCCACAGGGCCACCTATGGCTACACCTTC

V: TRBV7-9
D: .
length: 14
size: .
J: TRBJ2-2
CDR3: CASRLDPNTGELFF
DNA: TGTGCCAGCAGACTGGACCCGAACACCGGGGAGCTGTTTTTT

V: TRBV10-3
D: .
length: 13
size: many
J: TRBJ1-6
CDR3: CAIKGELNSPLHF
DNA: TGTGCCATCAAGGGAGAGCTTAATTCACCCCTCCACTTT

V: TRBV4-3
D: .
length: 16
size: many
J: TRBJ2-1
CDR3: CASSQDPGGQVNEQFF
DNA: TGCGCCAGCAGCCAGGACCCCGGGGGGCAGGTCAATGAGCAGTTCTTC

V: TRBV5-6
D: .
length: 14
size: few
J: TRBJ2-3
CDR3: CASSWAGRADTQYF
DNA: TGTGCCAGCAGCTGGGCGGGGCGGGCGGATACGCAGTATTTT

V: TRBV10-3
D: .
length: 16
size: many
J: TRBJ2-6
CDR3: CAISDPQLSGANVLTF
DNA: TGTGCCATCAGTGATCCCCAGCTCTCTGGGGCCAACGTCCTGACTTTC

V: TRBV29-1
D: .
length: 11
size: many
J: TRBJ1-1
CDR3: CSVEGTSEAFF
DNA: TGCAGCGTTGAAGGGACCTCTGAAGCTTTCTTT

V: TRBV6-6
D: .
length: 14
size: few
J: TRBJ1-2
CDR3: CASSRFGRDYGYTF
DNA: TGTGCCAGCAGCCGCTTTGGCAGGGATTATGGCTACACCTTC

V: TRBV27
D: .
length: 13
size: .
J: TRBJ2-5
CDR3: CASSPLLQETQYF
DNA: TGTGCCAGCAGTCCGCTCCTACAAGAGACCCAGTACTTC

V: TRBV28
D: TRBD1
length: 14
size: .
J: TRBJ1-2
CDR3: CASRPTGGNYGYTF
DNA: TGTGCCAGCAGGCCTACAGGGGGAAACTATGGCTACACCTTC

V: TRBV7-9
D: .
length: 15
size: few
J: TRBJ1-5
CDR3: CASSPGGWGNQPQHF
DNA: TGTGCCAGCAGCCCCGGAGGGTGGGGCAATCAGCCCCAGCATTTT

V: TRBV10-3
D: .
length: 13
size: few
J: TRBJ1-1
CDR3: CAISESWDTEAFF
DNA: TGTGCCATCAGTGAGTCATGGGACACTGAAGCTTTCTTT

V: TRBV6-2/TRBV6-3
D: TRBD2
length: 13
size: few
J: TRBJ2-3
CDR3: CASRGLAKDTQYF
DNA: TGTGCCAGCAGGGGACTAGCGAAAGATACGCAGTATTTT

V: TRBV7-2
D: .
length: 13
size: many
J: TRBJ2-3
CDR3: CASRAPSTDTQYF
DNA: TGTGCCAGCAGGGCCCCAAGCACAGATACGCAGTATTTT

V: TRBV27
D: TRBD2
length: 17
size: .
J: TRBJ2-3
CDR3: CASYRHPSGGSTDTQYF
DNA: TGTGCCAGCTACCGTCACCCTAGCGGGGGTAGCACAGATACGCAGTATTTT

V: TRBV28
D: TRBD1
length: 13
size: .
J: TRBJ1-2
CDR3: CASSPREGGPIPF
DNA: TGTGCCAGCAGTCCTCGAGAAGGGGGCCCGATACCCTTC

V: TRBV20-1
D: TRBD2
length: 16
size: few
J: TRBJ2-5
CDR3: CSASPQLAGAQETQYF
DNA: TGCAGTGCTAGTCCCCAATTAGCGGGGGCCCAAGAGACCCAGTACTTC

V: TRBV10-3
D: .
length: 16
size: few
J: TRBJ2-6
CDR3: CATTRVEGPGANVLTF
DNA: TGTGCCACGACACGGGTGGAGGGACCCGGGGCCAACGTCCTGACTTTC

V: TRBV29-1
D: TRBD2
length: 11
size: few
J: TRBJ2-3
CDR3: CSVPLAGAQYF
DNA: TGCAGCGTGCCGCTTGCGGGGGCGCAGTATTTT

V: TRBV20-1
D: .
length: 14
size: many
J: TRBJ1-2
CDR3: CSATDRTVLYGYTF
DNA: TGCAGTGCTACTGATCGGACCGTTCTATATGGCTACACCTTC

V: TRBV5-6
D: .
length: 15
size: .
J: TRBJ2-1
CDR3: CASSFRGPSYNEQFF
DNA: TGTGCCAGCAGCTTCCGGGGGCCCTCCTACAATGAGCAGTTCTTC

V: TRBV5-4
D: TRBD2
length: 16
size: .
J: TRBJ2-1
CDR3: CASSPGTISSYNEQFF
DNA: TGTGCCAGCAGCCCCGGGACTATCTCCTCCTACAATGAGCAGTTCTTC

V: TRBV7-3
D: .
length: 14
size: .
J: TRBJ1-2
CDR3: CASSRDGLGYGYTF
DNA: TGTGCCAGCAGCAGGGACGGTTTAGGGTATGGCTACACCTTC

V: TRBV20-1
D: .
length: 11
size: .
J: TRBJ1-3
CDR3: CSAKPGNTIYF
DNA: TGCAGTGCCAAGCCTGGAAACACCATATATTTT

V: TRBV20-1
D: .
length: 16
size: few
J: TRBJ2-3
CDR3: CSARGELSRVADTQYF
DNA: TGCAGTGCTAGAGGAGAACTTAGTCGGGTAGCAGATACGCAGTATTTT

V: TRBV12-3/TRBV12-4
D: TRBD1
length: 15
size: .
J: TRBJ1-6
CDR3: CASSSGTGQGSPLHF
DNA: TGTGCCAGCAGTTCGGGGACAGGCCAGGGTTCACCCCTCCACTTT

V: TRBV9
D: TRBD2
length: 16
size: many
J: TRBJ2-3
CDR3: CASSVLAGGGIDTQYF
DNA: TGTGCCAGCAGCGTTTTGGCGGGGGGCGGAATAGATACGCAGTATTTT

V: TRBV29-1
D: .
length: 12
size: few
J: TRBJ2-3
CDR3: CSVSATTDTQYF
DNA: TGCAGCGTTTCGGCTACCACAGATACGCAGTATTTT

V: TRBV9
D: TRBD2
length: 20
size: few
J: TRBJ2-3
CDR3: CASSPNPGLAGPGRTDTQYF
DNA: TGTGCCAGCAGCCCGAACCCGGGGCTAGCGGGACCGGGCAGGACAGATACGCAGTATTTT

V: TRBV29-1
D: TRBD1
length: 15
size: many
J: TRBJ2-3
CDR3: CSVEDQGTGADTQYF
DNA: TGCAGCGTTGAAGATCAGGGGACAGGGGCAGATACGCAGTATTTT

V: TRBV7-9
D: .
length: 15
size: .
J: TRBJ2-6
CDR3: CASSSQGDGANVLTF
DNA: TGTGCCAGCAGCTCACAGGGCGACGGGGCCAACGTCCTGACTTTC

V: TRBV4-3
D: TRBD2
length: 16
size: many
J: TRBJ2-3
CDR3: CASSMIAGASTDTQYF
DNA: TGCGCCAGCAGTATGATAGCGGGGGCTAGCACAGATACGCAGTATTTT

V: TRBV3-1
D: TRBD1
length: 19
size: many
J: TRBJ2-5
CDR3: CASSQATGTDYDPQETQYF
DNA: TGTGCCAGCAGCCAAGCCACCGGGACAGATTATGACCCACAAGAGACCCAGTACTTC

V: TRBV4-2
D: TRBD1
length: 15
size: few
J: TRBJ2-4
CDR3: CASSQATGGLNIQYF
DNA: TGTGCCAGCAGCCAAGCGACAGGGGGGTTAAACATTCAGTACTTC

V: TRBV7-2
D: TRBD1
length: 15
size: .
J: TRBJ1-2
CDR3: CASSFNTGGVGGYTF
DNA: TGTGCCAGCAGCTTCAATACAGGGGGCGTGGGAGGCTACACCTTC

V: TRBV6-5
D: .
length: 14
size: few
J: TRBJ1-6
CDR3: CASSTSSYNSPLHF
DNA: TGTGCCAGCAGTACATCGTCCTATAATTCACCCCTCCACTTT

V: TRBV5-6
D: TRBD2
length: 13
size: many
J: TRBJ2-3
CDR3: CASRREVTDTQYF
DNA: TGTGCCAGCAGACGGGAGGTCACAGATACGCAGTATTTT

V: TRBV15
D: .
length: 13
size: few
J: TRBJ1-5
CDR3: CATSRKGNQPQHF
DNA: TGTGCCACCAGCAGAAAGGGGAACCAGCCCCAGCATTTT

V: TRBV5-4
D: .
length: 16
size: .
J: TRBJ2-5
CDR3: CASSLDIGTPEETQYF
DNA: TGTGCCAGCAGCTTGGATATCGGGACTCCGGAAGAGACCCAGTACTTC

V: TRBV6-5
D: .
length: 13
size: .
J: TRBJ2-3
CDR3: CATRALSTDTQYF
DNA: TGTGCCACCAGGGCTCTAAGCACAGATACGCAGTATTTT